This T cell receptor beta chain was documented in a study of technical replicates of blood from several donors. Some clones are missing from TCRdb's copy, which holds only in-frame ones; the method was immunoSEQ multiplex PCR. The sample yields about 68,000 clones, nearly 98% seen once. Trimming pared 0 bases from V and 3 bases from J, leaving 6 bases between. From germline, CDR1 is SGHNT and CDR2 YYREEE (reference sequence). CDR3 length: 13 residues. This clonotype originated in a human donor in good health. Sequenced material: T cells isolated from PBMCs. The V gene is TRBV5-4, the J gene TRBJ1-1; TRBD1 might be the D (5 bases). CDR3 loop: CASSLGGDTEAFF. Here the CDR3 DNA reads TGTGCCAGCAGCTTGGGGGGGGACACTGAAGCTTTCTTT.